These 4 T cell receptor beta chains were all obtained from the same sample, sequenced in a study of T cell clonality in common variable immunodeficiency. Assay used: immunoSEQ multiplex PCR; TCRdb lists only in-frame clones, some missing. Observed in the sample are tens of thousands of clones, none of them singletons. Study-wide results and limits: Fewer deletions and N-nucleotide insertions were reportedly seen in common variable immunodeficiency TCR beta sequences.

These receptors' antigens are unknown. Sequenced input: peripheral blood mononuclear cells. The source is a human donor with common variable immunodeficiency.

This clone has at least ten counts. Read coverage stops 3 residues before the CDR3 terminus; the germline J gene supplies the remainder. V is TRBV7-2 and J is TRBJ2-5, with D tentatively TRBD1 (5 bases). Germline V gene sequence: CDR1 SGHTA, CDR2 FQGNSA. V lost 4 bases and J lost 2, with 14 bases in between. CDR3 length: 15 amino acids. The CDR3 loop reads CASSSLKGYQETQYF. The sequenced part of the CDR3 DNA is TGTGCCAGCAGCTCGCTAAAGGGGTATCAAGAGACC.

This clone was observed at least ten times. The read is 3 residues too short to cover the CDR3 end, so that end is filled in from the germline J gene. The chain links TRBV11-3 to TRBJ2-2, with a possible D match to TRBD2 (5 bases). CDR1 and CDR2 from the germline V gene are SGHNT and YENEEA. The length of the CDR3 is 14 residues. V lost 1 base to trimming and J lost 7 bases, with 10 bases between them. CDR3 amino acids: CASSLGVRGGELFF. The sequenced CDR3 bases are TGTGCCAGCAGCTTAGGGGTTCGGGGCGGGGAG.

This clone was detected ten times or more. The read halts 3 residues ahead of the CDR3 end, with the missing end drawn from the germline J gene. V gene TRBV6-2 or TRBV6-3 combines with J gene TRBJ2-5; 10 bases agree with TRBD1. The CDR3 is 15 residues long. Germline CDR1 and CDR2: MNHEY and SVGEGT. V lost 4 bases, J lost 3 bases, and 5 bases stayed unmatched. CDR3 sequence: CASSSRTGGKETQYF. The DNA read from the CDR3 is TGTGCCAGCAGTTCCCGGACAGGGGGAAAAGAGACC.

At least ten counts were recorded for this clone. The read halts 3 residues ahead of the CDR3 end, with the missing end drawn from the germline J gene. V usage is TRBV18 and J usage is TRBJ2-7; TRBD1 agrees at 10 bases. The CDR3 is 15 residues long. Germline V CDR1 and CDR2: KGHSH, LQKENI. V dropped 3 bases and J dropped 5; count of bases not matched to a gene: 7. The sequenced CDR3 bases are TGTGCCAGCTCACCCTCTCGGGACAGGGGCAACGAG. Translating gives CASSPSRDRGNE. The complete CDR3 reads CASSPSRDRGNEQYF. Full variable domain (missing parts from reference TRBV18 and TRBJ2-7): NAGVMQNPRHLVRRRGQEARLRCSPMKGHSHVYWYRQLPEEGLKFMVYLQKENIIDESGMPKERFSAEFPKEGPSILRIQQVVRGDSAAYFCASSPSRDRGNEQYFGPGTRLTVT.